The 3 T cell receptor beta chains below all came from one sample that was sequenced in a study of T cells after yellow fever vaccination. TCRdb processed the 5' RACE reads anew with MiXCR; each CDR3 protein has one entry. The table lists about 350,000 distinct CDR3 sequences, about 8.3% of them singletons, with 17% in the top ten. The starting material was PBMCs, obtained about 49 days after the first yellow fever vaccination. The receptors come from a man aged 18 to 29 who received the YFV17D yellow fever vaccine.

The chain joins TRBV1 to TRBJ2-7; the table's D call, TRBD1, was not checked against the DNA. TRBV1 is a documented pseudogene. The CDR3 length is 14 residues. CDR3 sequence (DNA): TGCACCAGCAGCCAAGCGGGTCCCGGGTGCGAGCAGTACGTC. Amino acids: CTSSQAGPGCEQYV.

This clonotype was detected only a few times. This chain uses TRBV5-1 with TRBJ1-5, with a possible D match to TRBD1 (5 bases). V was trimmed by 1 base and J by 0 bases, leaving 8 bases between them. Germline V lookup: CDR1 SGHRS, CDR2 YFSETQ. The CDR3 consists of 15 residues. CDR3 in DNA: TGCGCCAGCAGCTTGTCGGGACTTAGCAATCAGCCCCAGCATTTT. This translates into CASSLSGLSNQPQHF.

This clonotype was seen a handful of times. This chain uses TRBV12-3 or TRBV12-4 with TRBJ2-1, with 8 bases that match TRBD2. The CDR3 runs 15 residues. V lost 5 bases to trimming and J lost 8 bases; unmatched junction nucleotides: 11. CDR3: CASSRAYGGGYEQFF. For the CDR3, the DNA is TGTGCCAGCAGTCGAGCCTACGGGGGGGGGTATGAGCAGTTCTTC.